These 30 T cell receptor beta chains share one sample of origin, sequenced in a study of cytomegalovirus exposure and HLA in healthy donors. The primer mix had 60 Vbeta and 13 Jbeta primers. The data were produced by immunoSEQ multiplex PCR, yet TCRdb's version contains in-frame clones alone and is incomplete. The sample holds 110,000 to 150,000 clones, over 60% seen once. The sequenced material came from PBMCs. The receptors derive from a man in his forties in good health and CMV-seropositive.

The chain has TRBV5-1 and TRBJ2-5; TRBD2 agrees at 11 bases. Germline CDR1 and CDR2: SGHRS and YFSETQ. CDR3 length: 17 amino acids. The V segment lost 0 bases and the J segment 2 bases; nucleotides outside the gene matches: 6. The CDR3 sequence is CASSLAGLAGGQETQYF. CDR3 DNA sequence: TGCGCCAGCAGCTTGGCCGGCCTAGCGGGGGGTCAAGAGACCCAGTACTTC. Full variable domain (remainder filled in from reference TRBV5-1 and TRBJ2-5): KAGVTQTPRYLIKTRGQQVTLSCSPISGHRSVSWYQQTPGQGLQFLFEYFSETQRNKGNFPGRFSGRQFSNSRSEMNVSTLELGDSALYLCASSLAGLAGGQETQYFGPGTRLLVL.

The chain links TRBV11-2 to TRBJ2-1; maybe TRBD2 (5 bases). This CDR3 has 14 amino acids. Germline lookup yields CDR1 SGHAT and CDR2 FQNNGV. V lost 8 bases and J 5 bases, leaving 16 bases between the germline ends. The CDR3 DNA is TGTGCCAGCGTTTTACTAGGACGGGACAATGAGCAGTTCTTC. Translating gives CASVLLGRDNEQFF. Supplemented by reference TRBV11-2 and TRBJ2-1, the full variable domain reads EAGVAQSPRYKIIEKRQSVAFWCNPISGHATLYWYQQILGQGPKLLIQFQNNGVVDDSQLPKDRFSAERLKGVDSTLKIQPAKLEDSAVYLCASVLLGRDNEQFFGPGTRLTVL.

The chain links TRBV6-1 to TRBJ2-3; 9 positions agree with TRBD2. Per germline, CDR1 MNHNS and CDR2 SASEGT. Trimming cost V 2 bases and J 5 bases; bases outside gene matches: 17. The CDR3 is 19 amino acids. The CDR3 region is CASSELPGAKRGAIDTQYF. CDR3 in DNA: TGTGCCAGCAGTGAACTTCCGGGGGCAAAGCGGGGGGCCATAGATACGCAGTATTTT.

This sequence joins TRBV19 and TRBJ2-1; D may be TRBD1 (6 bases). Looked up from germline, CDR1 is LNHDA and CDR2 is SQIVND (reference sequence). V was clipped by 3 bases and J by 8 bases, with 14 bases between them. This CDR3 has 14 residues. As DNA, the CDR3 is TGTGCCAGTAGTATGGTTCAGGGGCTCGATGAGCAGTTCTTC. Its protein is CASSMVQGLDEQFF.

V is TRBV10-3 and J is TRBJ1-2; D gene ambiguous. This CDR3 contains 16 residues. CDR1 and CDR2 (germline): ENHRY, SYGVKD. V lost 2 bases to trimming and J lost 3 bases, with 16 bases between them. The CDR3 bases are TGTGCCATCAGTGAGCCCCGTGTCTCAGCGGACTATGGCTACACCTTC. Residues: CAISEPRVSADYGYTF.

The V gene is TRBV4-1, the J gene TRBJ2-3; D gene uncertain. V lost 5 bases and J 1 base, leaving 10 bases between the germline ends. Germline V gives CDR1 MGHRA, CDR2 YSYEKL. The CDR3 consists of 14 residues. The CDR3 loop reads CASSFDEGTDTQYF. CDR3 in DNA: TGCGCCAGCAGCTTCGACGAGGGCACAGATACGCAGTATTTT.

This clone was picked up one time. The gene calls are TRBV7-9 and TRBJ2-5; 7 bases fit TRBD1. This CDR3 has 14 residues. Germline CDR1 and CDR2: SEHNR and FQNEAQ (reference sequence). J gave up 2 bases and V 5 bases, and 5 bases lay outside the gene matches. CDR3 loop: CASSPGQAQETQYF. The CDR3 bases are TGTGCCAGCAGCCCAGGACAGGCACAAGAGACCCAGTACTTC.

This clone showed up just a few times. The rearrangement joins TRBV4-3 to TRBJ1-3, with a tentative D call TRBD1 (5 bases). Germline loops: CDR1 LGHNA, CDR2 YSLEER. The CDR3 extends over 14 amino acids. Trimming removed 0 bases from V and 5 bases from J, with 8 bases in between. CDR3 loop: CASSQDRGRNTIYF. The DNA of the CDR3 is TGCGCCAGCAGCCAAGATAGGGGCAGAAACACCATATATTTT.

This sequence joins TRBV27 and TRBJ2-2, with D possibly TRBD1 on 5 matching bases. Germline V gives CDR1 MNHEY, CDR2 SMNVEV (reference sequence). This CDR3 has 13 residues. Trimming pared 8 bases from V and 5 bases from J, leaving 12 bases between. This CDR3 reads CASHQGRTGELFF. CDR3 in DNA: TGTGCCAGCCACCAGGGCAGGACCGGGGAGCTGTTTTTT.

V and J are TRBV27 and TRBJ2-5; D might be TRBD1 (5 bases). TRBJ2-7 matches the DNA end more closely, so the J call is doubtful. The germline V gene encodes CDR1 MNHEY and CDR2 SMNVEV (reference sequence). CDR3 length: 16 residues. CDR3 region: CASSPRPGSSTYEQYF. Here the CDR3 DNA reads TGTGCCAGCAGTCCCAGGCCAGGGTCCTCTACCTACGAGCAGTACTTC.

The chain has TRBV5-6 and TRBJ2-7, with D tentatively TRBD1 (6 bases). The V end lost 0 bases, the J end lost 5 bases, and 9 bases lay between the germline ends. There are 13 residues in the CDR3. Germline loops: CDR1 SGHDT, CDR2 YYEEEE. CDR3 amino acids: CASSLDQGHEQYF. The CDR3 nucleotides read TGTGCCAGCAGCTTGGATCAGGGGCACGAGCAGTACTTC.

CDR3 sequence reads: CAWSDWGRGIQSRNQPQHF. The CDR3 DNA is TGTGCCTGGAGCGATTGGGGCAGGGGGATTCAATCTCGCAATCAGCCCCAGCATTTT. J is TRBJ1-5 and V is TRBV30; the match to TRBD1 covers 7 bases. The CDR3 spans 19 residues. The V segment lost 3 bases and the J segment 2 bases; nucleotides outside the gene matches: 19. Germline V CDR1 and CDR2: GTSNPN, SVGIG (reference sequence).

The chain combines TRBV7-6 with TRBJ2-1; D is possibly TRBD2 (7 bases). The CDR3 is made up of 14 amino acids. V dropped 1 base and J dropped 8 bases, with 12 bases sitting between them. Germline CDR1 SGHVS, CDR2 FNYEAQ. In nucleotides, the CDR3 is TGTGCCAGCAGCTTAGATAGAGGGGGGGATGAGCAGTTCTTC. It translates to CASSLDRGGDEQFF.

The chain carries TRBV4-3 and TRBJ2-1, with D perhaps TRBD1 (5 bases). The CDR3 contains 16 residues. V shed 0 bases and J shed 10 bases, with 19 bases lying between them. Per the germline V gene, CDR1 is LGHNA and CDR2 is YSLEER. This chain's CDR3 is CASSQDSGYPPKEQFF. In DNA, the CDR3 is TGCGCCAGCAGCCAAGATTCAGGGTACCCCCCTAAGGAGCAGTTCTTC.

This clone has just one count. The V gene is TRBV4-2, the J gene TRBJ1-5; D is perhaps TRBD1 (5 bases). V shed 0 bases and J shed 6 bases, with 9 bases lying between them. Germline V gene data show CDR1 as LGHNA and CDR2 as YNFKEQ. This CDR3 spans 14 amino acids. CDR3 coding DNA: TGTGCCAGCAGCCAAGATCGGGGGGTTCAGCCCCAGCATTTT. Translated, it gives CASSQDRGVQPQHF.

This clone appeared once. The chain carries TRBV5-1 and TRBJ1-1; D perhaps matches TRBD1 (6 bases). Germline CDR1 is SGHRS and CDR2 is YFSETQ. The V gene lost 4 bases and the J gene lost 3 bases, with 10 bases spanning the gap. The CDR3 spans 13 residues. Here the CDR3 DNA reads TGCGCCAGCAGCGCAACAGGGTACACTGAAGCTTTCTTT. This translates into CASSATGYTEAFF.

The chain employs TRBV6-5 and TRBJ1-1, with D possibly matching TRBD1 (6 bases). The germline V and J ends were trimmed by 4 bases and 4 bases, with 10 bases remaining between them. This CDR3 has 13 residues. Germline lookup yields CDR1 MNHEY and CDR2 SVGAGI. In DNA, the CDR3 is TGTGCCAGCAGTTTACAGGGTCTCACTGAAGCTTTCTTT. It encodes CASSLQGLTEAFF.

This clone was counted a single time. The chain uses TRBV4-1 and TRBJ2-7, with TRBD1 matching 8 bases. V lost 4 bases, J lost 4 bases, and 9 bases stayed unmatched. This CDR3 is built from 15 residues. From germline, CDR1 is MGHRA and CDR2 YSYEKL. The CDR3 reads CASSPHQGAQYEQYF. The CDR3 nucleotides read TGCGCCAGCAGCCCCCATCAGGGGGCTCAGTACGAGCAGTACTTC.

This sequence joins TRBV2 and TRBJ1-2, with a possible D match to TRBD1 (5 bases). Germline V lookup: CDR1 SNHLY, CDR2 FYNNEI. This CDR3 region has 14 residues. Between the trimmed V and J ends, which lost 1 base and 4 bases, there was a span of 10 bases. The CDR3 here is CASSEGTRVYGYTF. The CDR3 DNA sequence: TGTGCCAGCAGTGAAGGGACACGAGTCTATGGCTACACCTTC.

The genes are TRBV5-1 and TRBJ1-4; no reliable D call. V lost 0 bases, J lost 5 bases, and 5 bases lay in between. Germline V gives CDR1 SGHRS, CDR2 YFSETQ. CDR3 length: 13 residues. CDR3 DNA sequence: TGCGCCAGCAGCTTGGACAGAAATGAAAAACTGTTTTTT. It codes for CASSLDRNEKLFF.

The chain links TRBV7-6 to TRBJ1-3; 8 bases map to TRBD1. Germline CDR1 is SGHVS and CDR2 is FNYEAQ. Losses at the gene ends were 1 base for V and 10 bases for J; bases not matched to a gene: 12. The CDR3 sequence is 16 residues long. The CDR3 DNA reads as TGTGCCAGCAGCTTAGGGTTCGACAGGGGTGCAAGAACCATATATTTT. It specifies CASSLGFDRGARTIYF.

The rearrangement uses TRBV11-3 and TRBJ2-5, with D possibly matching TRBD2 (7 bases). Trimming stripped 3 bases from V and 9 bases from J, with 17 bases between. In germline, CDR1 is SGHNT, CDR2 YENEEA. The CDR3 covers 14 residues. The CDR3 is CASSFQGTTEAQYF. In DNA form, the CDR3 reads TGTGCCAGCAGCTTTCAGGGGACTACTGAGGCCCAGTACTTC.

The CDR3 DNA sequence: TGTGCCAGCAGCTTAGACCAGGCCCAAGCTAATCAGCCCCAGCATTTT. Protein: CASSLDQAQANQPQHF. The V and J genes are TRBV7-8 and TRBJ1-5, with D unresolved. Looked up from germline, CDR1 is SGHVS and CDR2 is FQNEAQ. This CDR3 has 16 amino acids. V was cut by 1 base and J by 4 bases, with 14 bases left in between.

The V and J genes are TRBV4-3 and TRBJ2-7; 10 bases are a match to TRBD2. V lost 4 bases to trimming and J lost 0 bases; unmatched junction nucleotides: 6. Germline V gene lookup returns CDR1 LGHNA and CDR2 YSLEER. This CDR3 has 16 amino acids. CDR3 sequence (DNA): TGCGCCAGCAGCCGCGAACTAGCGGGGTTCTCCTACGAGCAGTACTTC. It specifies CASSRELAGFSYEQYF.

This clone has only a few counts. The chain is built from TRBV4-2 and TRBJ1-1, with 10 nucleotides matching TRBD1. After removal of 4 bases from V and 2 bases from J, the junction contained 7 bases not matched to a gene. CDR1 is LGHNA, CDR2 YNFKEQ, per germline. The CDR3 contains 16 residues. CDR3 residues: CASSRDRDRGNTEAFF. In nucleotides, the CDR3 is TGTGCCAGCAGCCGAGACCGGGACAGGGGCAACACTGAAGCTTTCTTT.

The V and J genes are TRBV6-1 and TRBJ2-2, with a possible D match to TRBD1 (5 bases). The length of the CDR3 is 13 residues. V was cut by 5 bases and J by 6 bases, with 10 bases left in between. Germline CDR1 reads MNHNS; CDR2 reads SASEGT. CDR3 coding DNA: TGTGCCAGCAGTACCAGGGTGGCCGGGGAGCTGTTTTTT. It encodes CASSTRVAGELFF.

This clone was found once. In DNA, the CDR3 is TGTGCCAGCAGCGTACTTGGACAGGCGGCGGTAGCGAACACTGAAGCTTTCTTT. It encodes CASSVLGQAAVANTEAFF. The gene calls are TRBV9 and TRBJ1-1, with TRBD1 identical over 7 bases. Trimming at V came to 1 base and at J to 1 base, leaving 13 bases not matched to a gene. There are 18 residues in the CDR3. CDR1 SGDLS and CDR2 YYNGEE come from the germline V gene.

The V call is TRBV15, the J call TRBJ1-3; tentative D call: TRBD1 (6 bases). Germline V gene data show CDR1 as LNHNV and CDR2 as YYDKDF (reference sequence). V lost 3 bases and J lost 0, with 12 bases in between. The CDR3 loop spans 16 amino acids. CDR3 amino acids: CATSRGRGSSGNTIYF. For the CDR3, the DNA is TGTGCCACCAGCAGGGGCAGGGGCAGCTCTGGAAACACCATATATTTT.

This chain joins TRBV5-4 and TRBJ2-1; 9 positions agree with TRBD1. This CDR3 is built from 13 residues. Trimming at V came to 4 bases and at J to 8 bases, leaving 4 bases not matched to a gene. The germline CDR1 and CDR2 sequences are SGHNT and YYREEE (reference sequence). CDR3 residues: CASSRWDRDEQFF. The CDR3 DNA reads TGTGCCAGCAGCAGGTGGGACAGGGATGAGCAGTTCTTC.

The V call is TRBV6-6, the J call TRBJ1-1; D uncertain. The germline CDR1 and CDR2 sequences are MNHNY and SVGAGI (reference sequence). With 0 bases removed from V and 1 base from J, the gap between germline ends came to 9 bases. The CDR3 is 15 residues long. The CDR3 region has the DNA TGTGCCAGCAGTTACTCGATGAGCCAGAACACTGAAGCTTTCTTT. Amino acids: CASSYSMSQNTEAFF.